The sequence of this T cell receptor beta chain was determined in a study of blood T cell repertoires in COVID-19 (TCRdb year 2020). The study in broad terms: Collaborator samples came from the United States, Italy and Spain and covered acute and convalescent phases of COVID-19. The material from the prospective study consisted of cDNA or gDNA derived from T cells, B-cell-depleted T cells, or PBMCs. Subjects who had been exposed to COVID-19, were actively infected with it, or had recovered from it provided the deeply sampled blood TCRbeta repertoires that made up the dataset. The repertoires were released in a freely available public database intended as a resource for research on the immune response to SARS-CoV-2. The samples were drawn from two sources: the first 160 participants of the ongoing ImmuneRACE study, and 950 to 1,500 subjects contributed by 6 global collaborators. A de-identified subject ID, COVID-19 status, age in years and sex were almost always included in the sample metadata. Where available, HLA class I and class II types were obtained from metadata supplied by the sample provider rather than from assay-based typing.

On the study overall, not on this receptor specifically: Clinical and demographic metadata were provided uncurated, with the amount varying by source and participant.

The immunoSEQ Assay, a bias-controlled multiplex PCR, was used to amplify TCRbeta CDR3 regions from genomic DNA. For the original study's pipeline: The number of nucleated cells in each sample was estimated by amplification of reference gene primers within the assay. Sequence reads were collapsed and filtered to measure the absolute abundance of every unique TCRbeta CDR3 rearrangement. For each sample, productive Simpson clonality was calculated as the square root of Simpson's diversity index over productive rearrangements. TCRdb limited this immuneACCESS table to in-frame rearrangements with V and J called. A share of clones is missing; checked studies link under half to unresolved V genes, and the rest is unexplained. Clone size and V and J calls were adopted from that table, with D and trimming inferred from the DNA. The sample data list some 250,000 clones, and over 80% of these were observed just once. The ten largest make up about 27% of the sample.

V lost 0 bases and J lost 7 bases, and the count of bases not matched to a germline gene is 3. Sequences SGDLS (CDR1) and YYNGEE (CDR2) are obtained from the germline V gene. Taken from cysteine to phenylalanine, the CDR3 has 13 residues. Just the 39-base CDR3 DNA is kept, in frame starting at base 1. The collaborating institutions used their own protocols to collect whole blood in K2EDTA tubes. For TCRbeta analysis, collaborators shipped samples in one of three forms: frozen whole blood, isolated PBMCs, or DNA extracted from either of those sample types. In the case of this clone: Its specific antigen is unknown. Per-base qualities were not stored, and no clone one base away is much larger.

The sample taken for sequencing was peripheral blood. The chain joins TRBV9 to TRBJ1-1; the central 7 bases match TRBD1. This receptor was identified in a man aged 35 to 55 with acute or convalescent COVID-19. The CDR3 has the sequence CASSVEGASEAFF. The sequenced DNA: TGTGCCAGCAGCGTAGAGGGGGCAAGTGAAGCTTTCTTT. The variable domain in full, with residues beyond the CDR3 obtained from the reference TRBV9 and TRBJ1-1 genes, is DSGVTQTPKHLITATGQRVTLRCSPRSGDLSVYWYQQSLDQGLQFLIQYYNGEERAKGNILERFSAQQFPDLHSELNLSSLELGDSALYFCASSVEGASEAFFGQGTRLTVV.